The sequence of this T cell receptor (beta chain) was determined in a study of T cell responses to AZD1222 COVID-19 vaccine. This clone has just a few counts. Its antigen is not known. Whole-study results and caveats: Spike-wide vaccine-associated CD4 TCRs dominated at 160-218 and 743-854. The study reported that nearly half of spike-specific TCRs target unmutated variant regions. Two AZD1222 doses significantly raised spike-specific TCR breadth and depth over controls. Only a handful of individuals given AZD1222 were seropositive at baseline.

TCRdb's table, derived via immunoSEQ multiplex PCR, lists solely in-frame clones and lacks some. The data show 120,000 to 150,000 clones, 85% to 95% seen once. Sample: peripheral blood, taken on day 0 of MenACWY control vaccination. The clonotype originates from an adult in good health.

The CDR3: CASSFRGYGYTF. DNA of the CDR3: TGTGCCAGCAGTTTTAGAGGCTATGGCTACACCTTC. The chain is built from TRBV6-5 and TRBJ1-2, with D uncertain. The CDR3 loop spans 12 amino acids. Germline V lookup: CDR1 MNHEY, CDR2 SVGAGI. V gave up 4 bases and J gave up 4 bases, with 7 bases separating them.